Following are 25 T cell receptor beta chains from one sample sequenced in a study of blood T cell repertoires in COVID-19. The table came from immunoSEQ multiplex PCR; TCRdb's copy has only in-frame clones and leaves some out. The data contain some 300,000 clones, under 90% of them seen just once; the ten biggest clones take up less than 9.5%. What was sequenced was PBMCs or T cells enriched from blood (not recorded which). The receptor source for this set is a woman aged 25-40 years who had recovered from COVID-19.

This chain uses TRBV5-4 with TRBJ1-4; 7 bases are shared with TRBD1. The CDR3 runs to 15 residues. The ends lost 1 base at V and 4 bases at J; junction bases unmatched: 4. CDR1 is SGHNT and CDR2 is YYREEE in the germline V gene (reference sequence). The CDR3 DNA is TGTGCCAGCAGCTTGCAGACAGGGATTAATGAAAAACTGTTTTTT. Residues: CASSLQTGINEKLFF.

V usage is TRBV6-5 and J usage is TRBJ1-3; no clear D. The germline V gene has CDR1 MNHEY and CDR2 SVGAGI. The CDR3 has 15 residues. Trimming pared 0 bases from V and 0 bases from J, leaving 6 bases between. The CDR3 nucleotides are TGTGCCAGCAGTTACTCGGCAGACTCTGGAAACACCATATATTTT. Translation: CASSYSADSGNTIYF.

V and J are TRBV11-2 and TRBJ1-1, with D hard to call. V lost 0 bases to trimming and J lost 0 bases, with 14 bases between them. This CDR3 is built from 17 residues. The germline V gene has CDR1 SGHAT and CDR2 FQNNGV. This CDR3 reads CASSLDPRGFMNTEAFF. Written as DNA, the CDR3 is TGTGCCAGCAGCTTAGATCCTCGGGGTTTCATGAACACTGAAGCTTTCTTT.

V and J are TRBV19 and TRBJ1-3; 9 bases match TRBD1. Germline CDR1 reads LNHDA; CDR2 reads SQIVND (reference sequence). J was trimmed by 2 bases and V by 3 bases; bases with no gene match: 8. The CDR3 sequence is 17 residues long. The CDR3 DNA reads TGTGCCAGTAGTATCCGGGACAGGGTGTTTACTGGAAACACCATATATTTT. Its protein is CASSIRDRVFTGNTIYF. The complete variable domain, with remaining parts taken from reference TRBV19 and TRBJ1-3, reads DGGITQSPKYLFRKEGQNVTLSCEQNLNHDAMYWYRQDPGQGLRLIYYSQIVNDFQKGDIAEGYSVSREKKESFPLTVTSAQKNPTAFYLCASSIRDRVFTGNTIYFGEGSWLTVV.

This clone was detected only once. DNA of the CDR3: TGCGCCAGCAGCTTGGCGGGGGGGCCCAATCAGCCCCAGCATTTT. It translates to CASSLAGGPNQPQHF. V usage is TRBV5-1 and J usage is TRBJ1-5, with a tentative D call TRBD1 (6 bases). The CDR3 totals 15 residues. Germline V gene sequence: CDR1 SGHRS, CDR2 YFSETQ. V lost 0 bases, J lost 3 bases, and 10 bases lay in between.

The chain links TRBV28 to TRBJ2-7; 10 nucleotides agree with TRBD1. In germline, CDR1 is MDHEN, CDR2 SYDVKM. V trimming: 9 bases; J trimming: 3 bases; junction bases outside the gene matches: 2. The CDR3 consists of 12 residues. The CDR3 sequence: CASGDRGYEQYF. In DNA form, the CDR3 reads TGTGCCAGTGGGGACAGGGGCTACGAGCAGTACTTC.

Of note for this clone: Compared with germline, one end of the junction differs, possibly owing to a read error. V gene TRBV27 combines with J gene TRBJ1-5; 7 nucleotides align to TRBD1. The CDR3 runs to 15 residues. Looked up from germline, CDR1 is MNHEY and CDR2 is SMNVEV (reference sequence). CDR3 residues: CASREDRDSDQPQHF. CDR3 nucleotide sequence: TGTGCCAGCAGGGAAGACAGGGATAGCGATCAGCCCCAGCATTTT.

The chain joins TRBV3-1 (or the pseudogene TRBV3-2) to TRBJ2-1, with 9 bases aligning to TRBD2. From germline, CDR1 is LGHDT and CDR2 YNNKEL (reference sequence). The CDR3 extends over 16 amino acids. V was clipped by 3 bases and J by 0 bases; unmatched bases: 3. The CDR3 loop reads CASSQRLAVSYNEQFF. The CDR3 DNA reads TGTGCCAGCAGCCAGAGACTAGCGGTCTCCTACAATGAGCAGTTCTTC.

The chain joins TRBV2 to TRBJ2-5; D possibly corresponds to TRBD2 (6 bases). The CDR3 is made up of 13 amino acids. Germline V lookup: CDR1 SNHLY, CDR2 FYNNEI. Trimming cost V 7 bases and J 5 bases, with 14 bases left between them. The CDR3 loop reads CASTETRRETQYF. Here the CDR3 DNA reads TGTGCCAGCACTGAGACTAGGCGGGAGACCCAGTACTTC.

The V and J genes are TRBV25-1 and TRBJ1-1, with unresolved D. V was shortened by 0 bases and J by 11 bases, with 10 bases between the two germline ends. There are 12 residues in the CDR3. Germline V gene sequence: CDR1 MGHDK, CDR2 SYGVNS. The CDR3 protein is CASSEYMTPAFF. CDR3 coding DNA: TGTGCCAGCAGTGAATACATGACACCCGCTTTCTTT.

This sequence joins TRBV5-6 and TRBJ1-1; no clear D. Germline values: CDR1 SGHDT, CDR2 YYEEEE. The CDR3 loop spans 15 amino acids. V was clipped by 1 base and J by 0 bases, with 10 bases between them. Written as DNA, the CDR3 is TGTGCCAGCAGCTTGCCGTTCGGGGTGAACACTGAAGCTTTCTTT. Its translation: CASSLPFGVNTEAFF.

This chain connects TRBV5-1 to TRBJ2-7, with 13 bases lining up with TRBD2. The germline V gene has CDR1 SGHRS and CDR2 YFSETQ. The CDR3 length is 17 residues. Trimming took 0 bases from V and 7 from J; bases not matched to a gene: 10. The CDR3 coding sequence is TGCGCCAGCAGCTTGGGGGGGACTAGCGGGACCGATGGGGAGCAGTACTTC. It specifies CASSLGGTSGTDGEQYF.

CDR3 bases: TGTGCCAGCAGTTTAACTTCGGGGAGCCCGCAGTTCTTC. Translated: CASSLTSGSPQFF. The chain links TRBV12-3 or TRBV12-4 to TRBJ2-1; a weak D match, TRBD2 (5 bases). The CDR3 is made up of 13 amino acids. V lost 2 bases and J lost 12, with 14 bases in between.

The V gene is TRBV7-9, the J gene TRBJ2-3; D remains ambiguous. V shed 3 bases and J shed 7 bases, with 11 bases lying between them. CDR1 is SEHNR, CDR2 FQNEAQ, per germline (reference sequence). The length of the CDR3 is 13 residues. The CDR3 bases are TGTGCCAGCAGCTTTACCCGCGGATATACGCAGTATTTT. Translation gives CASSFTRGYTQYF.

The rearrangement uses TRBV2 and TRBJ1-5; TRBD1 matches 12 bases. Germline V CDR1 and CDR2: SNHLY, FYNNEI. Unmatched junction bases numbered 12, after V lost 7 bases and J lost 5 bases. This CDR3 has 17 residues. CDR3 in amino acids: CASTYAGTGGADQPQHF. The DNA of the CDR3 is TGTGCCAGCACCTACGCCGGGACAGGGGGCGCGGATCAGCCCCAGCATTTT.

This clone was seen only a few times. The chain links TRBV12-5 to TRBJ1-5, with 9 bases lining up with TRBD1. The CDR3 loop spans 16 amino acids. Unmatched junction bases numbered 7, after V lost 0 bases and J lost 7 bases. The germline V gene has CDR1 LGHNT and CDR2 FRNRAP. CDR3 in DNA: TGTGCTAGTGGTTTGGTACTGGGACAGGGTGGACAGCCCCAGCATTTT. Amino acids: CASGLVLGQGGQPQHF.

The chain is built from TRBV19 and TRBJ2-4; 7 nucleotides match TRBD2. Germline CDR1 LNHDA, CDR2 SQIVND (reference sequence). J gave up 0 bases and V 3 bases, and 11 bases lay outside the gene matches. This CDR3 spans 18 amino acids. CDR3 sequence reads: CASSMGLSGAGAKNIQYF. The CDR3 coding sequence is TGTGCCAGTAGTATGGGACTATCGGGAGCGGGAGCCAAAAACATTCAGTACTTC.

The chain employs TRBV30 and TRBJ1-5; the D gene is possibly TRBD1 (6 bases). In germline, CDR1 is GTSNPN, CDR2 SVGIG (reference sequence). Trimming pared 5 bases from V and 5 bases from J, leaving 22 bases between. The CDR3 has 16 residues. The CDR3 coding sequence is TGTGCCTGGGGGGATCCCGGGACACTTCACGATCAGCCCCAGCATTTT. Protein: CAWGDPGTLHDQPQHF.

The CDR3 sequence is CASSPIVTNTGELFF. CDR3 DNA sequence: TGCGCCAGCAGCCCTATTGTAACGAACACCGGGGAGCTGTTTTTT. This chain links TRBV5-1 with TRBJ2-2, with unresolved D. Germline-derived CDR1 and CDR2 are SGHRS and YFSETQ. CDR3 length: 15 amino acids. The V end lost 4 bases, the J end lost 0 bases, and 10 bases lay between the germline ends.

The chain is built from TRBV19 and TRBJ1-1; a weak D match, TRBD1 (6 bases). Germline V gene data show CDR1 as LNHDA and CDR2 as SQIVND (reference sequence). The V end was cut by 5 bases, the J end by 1 base, with 17 bases between. The length of the CDR3 is 16 residues. CDR3 nucleotides: TGTGCCAGTAGTCAGAACAGGGTAACGGGGAACACTGAAGCTTTCTTT. This sequence encodes CASSQNRVTGNTEAFF.

The chain has TRBV14 and TRBJ2-2; D might be TRBD1 (6 bases). V lost 3 bases to trimming and J lost 6 bases, with 11 bases between them. Germline values: CDR1 SGHDN, CDR2 FVKESK. This CDR3 is built from 14 residues. The DNA for the CDR3 is TGTGCCAGCAGCCATCGACCAGGGGCCGGGGAGCTGTTTTTT. Residues: CASSHRPGAGELFF.

This rearrangement joins TRBV29-1 to TRBJ2-5; TRBD1 matches 8 bases. Unmatched junction bases numbered 4, after V lost 6 bases and J lost 4 bases. Germline V gene data show CDR1 as SQVTM and CDR2 as ANQGSEA. The CDR3 covers 12 residues. The CDR3: CSVEQGGETQYF. CDR3 bases: TGCAGCGTGGAACAGGGGGGAGAGACCCAGTACTTC.

The V and J genes are TRBV19 and TRBJ2-4; 8 nucleotides align to TRBD2. CDR3 length equals 16 residues. The junction had 6 bases not matched to a gene; V was cut back by 5 bases and J by 0 bases. CDR1 LNHDA and CDR2 SQIVND come from the germline V gene (reference sequence). For the CDR3, the DNA is TGTGCCAGTAGTCTGATAGCGGGGATAGCCAAAAACATTCAGTACTTC. Translated: CASSLIAGIAKNIQYF.

Comment on this clone: Without the conserved terminal phenylalanine or tryptophan, this CDR3 likely stems from a read error. Because the CDR3's place on the DNA is in doubt, the DNA is left out and the CDR3 is given as listed by TCRdb. This chain connects TRBV28 to TRBJ1-6; TRBD1, as called in the table, went unchecked against the DNA. Looked up from germline, CDR1 is MDHEN and CDR2 is SYDVKM. The CDR3 contains 14 residues when both ends are counted. The CDR3 is CASSLWESSGTVFS.

This chain uses TRBV20-1 with TRBJ2-3; D is ambiguous. Germline values: CDR1 DFQATT, CDR2 SNEGSKA (reference sequence). This CDR3 region has 11 residues. V shed 6 bases and J shed 4 bases, with 8 bases lying between them. The DNA for the CDR3 is TGCAGTGCCCCCATAGCAGATACGCAGTATTTT. This gives the protein CSAPIADTQYF.